The 20 T cell receptor beta chains listed next were all sequenced from one sample in a study of post-analysis software for immune sequencing data. Study findings and constraints: Comparison of patients with controls showed 5 or 6 TRBV segments more frequent in patients, TRBV5-6, TRBV5-1 and TRBV20-1 among them.

These receptors have no identified antigens. TCR beta libraries were prepared from cDNA with unique molecular identifiers. MiXCR, run by TCRdb on the PCR reads, gives a single entry per CDR3 protein. The sample gives about 570,000 distinct CDR3 sequences, around 36% of which show up once; 5% to 6% is in the top ten. Input material: blood. These receptors came from a girl between 2 and 17 years old with multiple sclerosis.

This clonotype showed up just a few times. This chain joins TRBV5-5 and TRBJ2-3; 9 bases agree with TRBD1. Per germline, CDR1 SGHKS and CDR2 YYEKEE (reference sequence). This CDR3 comprises 15 residues. V shed 4 bases, J shed 1 base, and the junction held 4 bases outside the gene matches. CDR3 residues: CASSITGGRTDTQYF. CDR3 DNA sequence: TGTGCCAGCAGCATTACAGGGGGCCGCACAGATACGCAGTATTTT. The complete variable domain, with remaining parts taken from reference TRBV5-5 and TRBJ2-3, reads DAGVTQSPTHLIKTRGQQVTLRCSPISGHKSVSWYQQVLGQGPQFIFQYYEKEERGRGNFPDRFSARQFPNYSSELNVNALLLGDSALYLCASSITGGRTDTQYFGPGTRLTVL.

The chain links TRBV20-1 to TRBJ2-1, with a possible D match to TRBD2 (5 bases). V was trimmed by 0 bases and J by 9 bases, leaving 12 bases between them. Germline lookup yields CDR1 DFQATT and CDR2 SNEGSKA (reference sequence). This CDR3 spans 13 amino acids. The CDR3 nucleotides read TGCAGTGCTAGAGATGGTAGCGTACCTGAGCAGTTCTTC. Encoded protein: CSARDGSVPEQFF.

V usage is TRBV20-1 and J usage is TRBJ2-2; D is perhaps TRBD2 (5 bases). Between the trimmed V and J ends, which lost 6 bases and 0 bases, there was a span of 11 bases. This CDR3 is built from 14 residues. Looked up from germline, CDR1 is DFQATT and CDR2 is SNEGSKA (reference sequence). As DNA, the CDR3 is TGCAGTGCAACCGGGGTGACGAACACCGGGGAGCTGTTTTTT. Its translation: CSATGVTNTGELFF.

This clonotype was recorded a few times. This chain links TRBV20-1 with TRBJ1-1, with TRBD1 matching over 7 bases. The germline CDR1 and CDR2 sequences are DFQATT and SNEGSKA (reference sequence). V gave up 6 bases and J gave up 5 bases; unmatched junction bases: 12. CDR3 length equals 14 residues. Here the CDR3 DNA reads TGCAGTGCGTACGGGGACAGCCCTTATACTGAAGCTTTCTTT. Translating it yields CSAYGDSPYTEAFF.

This chain uses TRBV20-1 with TRBJ1-5, with TRBD1 identical over 7 bases. J gave up 6 bases and V 6 bases, and 14 bases lay outside the gene matches. Per germline, CDR1 DFQATT and CDR2 SNEGSKA (reference sequence). The CDR3 length is 15 residues. The CDR3 DNA reads TGCAGTGCCGCTGGAAAAGGGACAGCTTTTCAGCCCCAGCATTTT. As protein: CSAAGKGTAFQPQHF.

The CDR3 here is CSATEAEWYQETQYF. CDR3 coding DNA: TGCAGTGCTACGGAGGCTGAGTGGTACCAAGAGACCCAGTACTTC. V gene TRBV20-1 combines with J gene TRBJ2-5; D perhaps matches TRBD2 (5 bases). Trimming stripped 4 bases from V and 0 bases from J, with 15 bases between. The CDR3 is 15 amino acids. The germline gives CDR1 DFQATT, CDR2 SNEGSKA (reference sequence).

On this clonotype: This may come from a read error, since a much larger clone is one base off. The V gene is TRBV29-1, the J gene TRBJ2-5; D unresolved. V was shortened by 3 bases and J by 0 bases, with 14 bases between the two germline ends. Germline V CDR1 and CDR2: SQVTM, ANQGSEA. The CDR3 length is 15 residues. The CDR3 nucleotides are TGCAGCGTTGAGATTCCAACAGAGAACCAAGAGACCCAGTACTTC. This translates into CSVEIPTENQETQYF.

V usage is TRBV12-3 or TRBV12-4 and J usage is TRBJ2-5; possible D gene TRBD1, 5 bases. The V gene lost 8 bases and the J gene lost 2 bases, with 12 bases spanning the gap. CDR3 size: 13 residues. CDR3 nucleotide sequence: TGTGCCAGCGGGGCCCTAGAGCAAGAGACCCAGTACTTC. Its protein is CASGALEQETQYF.

This clonotype was seen a handful of times. The chain couples TRBV7-8 to TRBJ2-5; possible D gene TRBD2, 5 bases. The germline gives CDR1 SGHVS, CDR2 FQNEAQ. The CDR3 covers 12 residues. Trimming shortened V by 1 base and J by 11 bases, and 11 bases separated the two germline ends. The CDR3 sequence is CASSLVREGQYF. The CDR3 region has the DNA TGTGCCAGCAGCTTAGTCCGGGAAGGGCAGTACTTC.

The chain has TRBV5-1 and TRBJ1-5, with TRBD1 identical over 7 bases. The V gene end was trimmed by 5 bases and the J gene end by 1 base; junction bases not matched to a gene: 15. Germline loops: CDR1 SGHRS, CDR2 YFSETQ. The CDR3 runs 18 residues. CDR3: CASRKTPREDRSNQPQHF. The CDR3, as DNA: TGCGCCAGCAGGAAGACCCCAAGGGAGGACAGGAGCAATCAGCCCCAGCATTTT. The entire variable domain, with the rest obtained from reference TRBV5-1 and TRBJ1-5, is as follows: KAGVTQTPRYLIKTRGQQVTLSCSPISGHRSVSWYQQTPGQGLQFLFEYFSETQRNKGNFPGRFSGRQFSNSRSEMNVSTLELGDSALYLCASRKTPREDRSNQPQHFGDGTRLSIL.

This clonotype was seen a handful of times. The genes are TRBV24-1 and TRBJ2-1; a possible D gene is TRBD1 (6 bases). V lost 2 bases, J lost 8 bases, and 15 bases lay in between. This CDR3 comprises 15 residues. Per the germline V gene, CDR1 is KGHDR and CDR2 is SFDVKD. In nucleotides, the CDR3 is TGTGCCACCAGTGATTGGGGCAGGGGAGATGATGAGCAGTTCTTC. Protein sequence: CATSDWGRGDDEQFF.

This clonotype has only a few counts. This sequence joins TRBV9 and TRBJ2-7, with D possibly being TRBD1 (6 bases). V shed 0 bases and J shed 3 bases, with 13 bases lying between them. The CDR3 has 15 amino acids. Per the germline V gene, CDR1 is SGDLS and CDR2 is YYNGEE. The CDR3 sequence: CASSVALDSDYEQYF. The CDR3 bases are TGTGCCAGCAGCGTAGCTCTGGACAGTGACTACGAGCAGTACTTC.

The rearrangement joins TRBV7-2 to TRBJ2-1; TRBD2 agrees at 8 bases. V dropped 5 bases and J dropped 11; count of bases not matched to a gene: 11. The V gene's germline CDR1 is SGHTA and CDR2 FQGNSA. The CDR3 totals 14 residues. CDR3 in amino acids: CASSTQTSAPKQFF. CDR3 coding DNA: TGTGCCAGCAGCACCCAGACTAGCGCCCCAAAGCAGTTCTTC.

There are a few counts of this clonotype. The gene calls are TRBV6-5 and TRBJ2-7; D remains unclear. The germline V gene has CDR1 MNHEY and CDR2 SVGAGI. Trimming took off 5 bases at V and 7 bases at J, with 15 bases between the two ends. CDR3 length: 13 residues. This chain's CDR3 is CASSARAASEQYF. The CDR3 DNA sequence: TGTGCCAGCAGTGCCCGGGCGGCCTCAGAGCAGTACTTC.

This chain connects TRBV7-2 to TRBJ2-3, with 8 bases aligning to TRBD2. V dropped 1 base and J dropped 4; count of bases not matched to a gene: 7. Germline V CDR1 and CDR2: SGHTA, FQGNSA. This CDR3 is 16 amino acids long. The CDR3: CASSLDRGGRADTQYF. As DNA, the CDR3 is TGTGCCAGCAGCTTAGATCGGGGGGGCCGCGCAGATACGCAGTATTTT.

This chain connects TRBV7-8 to TRBJ2-5, with 12 bases lining up with TRBD2. This CDR3 is 16 amino acids long. The germline CDR1 and CDR2 sequences are SGHVS and FQNEAQ. V trimming: 1 base; J trimming: 4 bases; junction bases outside the gene matches: 4. The CDR3 loop reads CASSLGASGGAETQYF. The CDR3, as DNA: TGTGCCAGCAGCTTAGGGGCTAGCGGGGGGGCAGAGACCCAGTACTTC.

The rearrangement joins TRBV4-2 to TRBJ2-7, with a weak D call TRBD1 (6 bases). This CDR3 contains 15 residues. Germline V gene data show CDR1 as LGHNA and CDR2 as YNFKEQ. V was trimmed by 0 bases and J by 3 bases, leaving 12 bases between them. CDR3 sequence (DNA): TGTGCCAGCAGCCAAGAGTGGCCAGGGGACTACGAGCAGTACTTC. It is translated as CASSQEWPGDYEQYF.

This clonotype was detected a few times. The chain links TRBV15 to TRBJ2-7, with a weak D call TRBD1 (6 bases). Per the germline V gene, CDR1 is LNHNV and CDR2 is YYDKDF (reference sequence). There are 13 residues in the CDR3. V dropped 8 bases and J dropped 2 bases, with 13 bases sitting between them. CDR3 sequence: CATSRGVAYEQYF. CDR3 nucleotide sequence: TGTGCCACCTCCAGGGGCGTCGCCTACGAGCAGTACTTC.

As concerns this clonotype: The junction departs from germline at one end; a sequencing error may be responsible. The rearrangement joins TRBV7-2 to TRBJ1-2; possible D gene TRBD1, 6 bases. The CDR3 loop spans 16 amino acids. CDR1 and CDR2 from the germline V gene are SGHTA and FQGNSA. The CDR3 sequence: CASRAGQKKANYGHTF. In DNA, the CDR3 is TGTGCCAGCAGGGCTGGACAGAAGAAAGCTAACTATGGCCACACCTTC. Full variable domain (rest looked up from reference TRBV7-2 and TRBJ1-2): GAGVSQSPSNKVTEKGKDVELRCDPISGHTALYWYRQSLGQGLEFLIYFQGNSAPDKSGLPSDRFSAERTGGSVSTLTIQRTQQEDSAVYLCASRAGQKKANYGHTFGSGTRLTVV.

The chain combines TRBV16 with TRBJ2-1; D is uncertain. V was shortened by 4 bases and J by 9 bases, with 10 bases between the two germline ends. The CDR3 loop spans 12 amino acids. Germline V gene data show CDR1 as KGHSY and CDR2 as FQNENV. CDR3 DNA sequence: TGTGCCAGCAGCCGCCTGGTGGGTGAGCAGTTCTTC. Residues: CASSRLVGEQFF.